This is a list of T cell receptor beta chains from one sample in a study of OX40 agonist ivuxolimab in advanced cancers. Profiled with immunoSEQ multiplex PCR; TCRdb holds only in-frame clones, not every one. The sample consists of roughly 80,000 clones, roughly four fifths of them appearing once. The sample in question was CD4+ or CD8+ T cells sorted from blood, obtained in a trial of the OX40 agonist ivuxolimab. These receptors all come from an adult with an advanced solid tumor such as melanoma, head and neck, liver or kidney cancer. CDR3s include the opening cysteine and the closing phenylalanine or tryptophan. The D gene is left open where the match is weak. Part of the rows lack a size; the others show once, few, many or a class for expanded clones.

V gene	D gene	J gene	clone size	CDR3 DNA	CDR3 protein
TRBV9	TRBD1	TRBJ2-1	.	TGTGCCAGCAGAGCAGGGGGATACTACAATGAGCAGTTCTTC	CASRAGGYYNEQFF
TRBV2	.	TRBJ1-1	.	TGTGCCAGCAACATCGGTCCCATGAACACTGAAGCTTTCTTT	CASNIGPMNTEAFF
TRBV5-5	TRBD1	TRBJ1-6	.	TGTGCCAGCAGCTTGCTGGACAGGGTGAATTCACCCCTCCACTTT	CASSLLDRVNSPLHF
TRBV5-1	TRBD2	TRBJ2-7	.	TGCGCCAGCAGCACGTCGAGCGGGGGGGCCGGCTACGAGCAGTACTTC	CASSTSSGGAGYEQYF
TRBV5-1	TRBD1	TRBJ1-2	once	TGTGCCAGCAGCTCAACCGGGACAGGGAACTATGGCTACACCTTC	CASSSTGTGNYGYTF
TRBV6-1	.	TRBJ1-3	.	TGTGCCAGCAGTGGACGTTACTCTGGAAACACCATATATTTT	CASSGRYSGNTIYF
TRBV5-1	.	TRBJ1-5	few	TGCGCCAGCAGCTTTGTCGTTACTCGGGTCGGCAATCAGCCCCAGCATTTT	CASSFVVTRVGNQPQHF
TRBV25-1	.	TRBJ1-2	.	TGTGCCAGCAGTATTCTCGGGGGGGACTATGGCTACACCTTC	CASSILGGDYGYTF
TRBV6-1	.	TRBJ1-2	.	TGTGCCAGCAGTGAGGAAGGGACGGAACCTAACTATGGCTACACCTTC	CASSEEGTEPNYGYTF
TRBV7-8	.	TRBJ1-5	.	TGTGCCAGCAGTTTTTTCGGGGAAGGGAATCAGCCCCAGCATTTT	CASSFFGEGNQPQHF
TRBV18	.	TRBJ2-1	.	TGTGCCAGCTCCCCCGATCGGGGGGAGCAGTTCTTC	CASSPDRGEQFF
TRBV10-1	.	TRBJ2-2	.	TGCGCCAGCCAATCTACCGCGGCCGGGGAGCTGTTTTTT	CASQSTAAGELFF
TRBV28	.	TRBJ1-5	.	TGTGCCAGCAGTTTATTAAGTGGACAGCCCCAGCATTTT	CASSLLSGQPQHF
TRBV7-6	.	TRBJ2-2	.	TGTGCCAGCAGTCCCGAGAGGCGTTGGGACGGGGAGCTGTTTTTT	CASSPERRWDGELFF